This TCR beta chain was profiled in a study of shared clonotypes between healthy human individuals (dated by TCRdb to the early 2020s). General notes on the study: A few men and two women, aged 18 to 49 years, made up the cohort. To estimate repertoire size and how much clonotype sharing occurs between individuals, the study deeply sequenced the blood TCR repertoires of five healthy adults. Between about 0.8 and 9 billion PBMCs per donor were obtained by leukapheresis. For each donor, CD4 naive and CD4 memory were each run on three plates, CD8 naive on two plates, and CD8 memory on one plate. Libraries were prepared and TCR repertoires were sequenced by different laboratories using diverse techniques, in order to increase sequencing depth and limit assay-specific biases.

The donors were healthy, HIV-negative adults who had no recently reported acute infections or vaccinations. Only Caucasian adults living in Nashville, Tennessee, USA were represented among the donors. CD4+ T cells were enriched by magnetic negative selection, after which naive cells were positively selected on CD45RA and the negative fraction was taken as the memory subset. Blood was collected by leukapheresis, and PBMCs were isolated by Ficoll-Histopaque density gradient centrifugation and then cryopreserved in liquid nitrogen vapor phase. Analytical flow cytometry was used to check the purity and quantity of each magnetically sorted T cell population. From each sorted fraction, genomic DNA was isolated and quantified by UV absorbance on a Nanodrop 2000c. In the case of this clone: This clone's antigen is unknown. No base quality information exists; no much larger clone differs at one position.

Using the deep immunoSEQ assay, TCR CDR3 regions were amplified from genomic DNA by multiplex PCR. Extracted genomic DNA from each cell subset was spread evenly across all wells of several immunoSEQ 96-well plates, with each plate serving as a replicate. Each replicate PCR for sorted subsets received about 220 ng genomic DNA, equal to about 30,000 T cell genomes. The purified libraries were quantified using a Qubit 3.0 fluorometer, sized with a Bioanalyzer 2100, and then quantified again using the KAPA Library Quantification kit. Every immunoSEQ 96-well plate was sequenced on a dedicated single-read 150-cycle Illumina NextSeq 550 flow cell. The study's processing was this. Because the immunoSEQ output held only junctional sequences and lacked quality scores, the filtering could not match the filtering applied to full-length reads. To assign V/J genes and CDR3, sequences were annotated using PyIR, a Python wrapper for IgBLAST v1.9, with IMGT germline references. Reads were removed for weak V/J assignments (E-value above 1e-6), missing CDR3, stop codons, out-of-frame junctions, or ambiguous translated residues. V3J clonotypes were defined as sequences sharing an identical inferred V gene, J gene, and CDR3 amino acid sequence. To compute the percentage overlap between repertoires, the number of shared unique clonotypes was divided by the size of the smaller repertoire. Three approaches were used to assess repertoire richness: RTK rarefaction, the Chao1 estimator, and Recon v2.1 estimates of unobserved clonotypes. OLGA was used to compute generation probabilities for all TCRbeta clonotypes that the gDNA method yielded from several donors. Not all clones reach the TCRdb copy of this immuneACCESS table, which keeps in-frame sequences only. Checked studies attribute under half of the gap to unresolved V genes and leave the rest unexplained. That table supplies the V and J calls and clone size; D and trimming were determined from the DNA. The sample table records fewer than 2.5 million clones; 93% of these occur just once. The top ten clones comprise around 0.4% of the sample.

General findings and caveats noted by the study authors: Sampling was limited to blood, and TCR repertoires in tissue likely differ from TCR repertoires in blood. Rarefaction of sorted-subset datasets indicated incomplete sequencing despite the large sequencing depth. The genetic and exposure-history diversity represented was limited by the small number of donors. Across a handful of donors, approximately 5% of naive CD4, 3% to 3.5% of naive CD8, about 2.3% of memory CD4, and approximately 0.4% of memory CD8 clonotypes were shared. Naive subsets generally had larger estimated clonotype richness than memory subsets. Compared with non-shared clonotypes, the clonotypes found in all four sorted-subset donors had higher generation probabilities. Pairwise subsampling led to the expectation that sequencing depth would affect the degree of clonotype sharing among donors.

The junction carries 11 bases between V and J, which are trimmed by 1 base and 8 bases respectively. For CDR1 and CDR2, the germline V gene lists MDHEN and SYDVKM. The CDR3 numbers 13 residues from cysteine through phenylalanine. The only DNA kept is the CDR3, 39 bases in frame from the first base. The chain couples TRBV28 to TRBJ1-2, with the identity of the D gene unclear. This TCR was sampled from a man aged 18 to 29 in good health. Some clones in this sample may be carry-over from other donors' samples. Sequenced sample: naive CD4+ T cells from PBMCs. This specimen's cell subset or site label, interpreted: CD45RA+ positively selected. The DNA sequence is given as TGTGCCAGCAGTTTATTGGCCTCCAGGGGCTACACCTTC. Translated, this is CASSLLASRGYTF.